The clone carrying this T cell receptor (beta chain) appeared a few times. These data are taken from a study of TIL therapy for anti-PD-1-resistant metastatic lung cancer. Overall study: Most patients had lung adenocarcinoma. Median tumor mutation burden was under 1.9 mutations per megabase.

Germline CDR1 reads SNHLY; CDR2 reads FYNNEI. This CDR3 is built from 10 residues. The V end was cut by 4 bases, the J end by 5 bases, with 3 bases between. The time point: pre-treatment sample, taken before nivolumab and TIL therapy. This was the immunoSEQ v3 assay. Profiled with immunoSEQ multiplex PCR; TCRdb holds only in-frame clones, not every one. The table lists roughly 16,000 clones, around 68% of them singletons, with more than 35% in the top ten. This clonotype was sampled from a person aged 25 to 80 with non-small cell lung cancer. The source material was blood, sampled at baseline. The chain joins TRBV2 to TRBJ2-7, with unresolved D. CDR3 protein: CASSGHEQYF. CDR3 sequence (DNA): TGTGCCAGCAGTGGCCACGAGCAGTACTTC.